A selection of T cell receptor beta chains follows, all from one sample in a study of OX40 agonist ivuxolimab in advanced cancers. Profiling relied on immunoSEQ multiplex PCR, and the TCRdb table lists in-frame clones only, not all of them. There are some 19,000 clones in the sample; 70% to 90% occur only once, and 15% to 20% lies in the top ten. The material sequenced was CD4+ or CD8+ T cells sorted from blood, taken in a trial of the OX40 agonist ivuxolimab. These receptors were taken from an adult with an advanced solid tumor such as melanoma, head and neck, liver or kidney cancer. The CDR3 runs from the conserved cysteine through the conserved F or W. Fields, in order: D gene, J gene, V gene, clone size, CDR3 protein, CDR3 DNA. A D gene is named only where the DNA matches it firmly. Clone size is not always given. Where it is, it says once, few, many or a class for expanded clones.

TRBD2 TRBJ2-5 TRBV7-8 . CASSLDGGALETQYF TGTGCCAGCAGCCTAGACGGGGGGGCCTTAGAGACCCAGTACTTC
TRBD1 TRBJ1-1 TRBV9 . CASSVVDRVDTEAFF TGTGCCAGCAGCGTAGTGGACAGGGTTGACACTGAAGCTTTCTTT
. TRBJ2-1 TRBV7-8 . CASSSSGGPSSYNEQFF TGTGCCAGCAGCTCCTCGGGGGGCCCGAGCTCCTACAATGAGCAGTTCTTC
. TRBJ1-1 TRBV9 . CASSAFRDTRGFGTEAFF TGTGCCAGCAGCGCTTTCCGGGACACCCGAGGTTTTGGCACTGAAGCTTTCTTT
TRBD2 TRBJ2-5 TRBV7-9 . CASRTSGGPQETQYF TGTGCCAGCAGGACTAGCGGGGGCCCTCAAGAGACCCAGTACTTC
. TRBJ1-4 TRBV5-1 . CASSSDEKLFF TGCGCCAGCAGCTCTGATGAAAAACTGTTTTTT
. TRBJ1-4 TRBV7-2 . CASSSGASTNEKLFF TGTGCCAGCAGCTCAGGGGCCTCAACTAATGAAAAACTGTTTTTT
. TRBJ1-2 TRBV4-1 once CASSQAGIHYGYTF TGCGCCAGCAGCCAAGCCGGGATTCACTATGGCTACACCTTC
. TRBJ2-7 TRBV9 . CASSAPGLPQMNF TGTGCCAGCAGCGCTCCGGGCCTACCCCAAATGAACTTC
. TRBJ1-1 TRBV19 once CASSFSAGGNTEAFF TGTGCCAGTAGTTTCTCGGCCGGGGGAAACACTGAAGCTTTCTTT
. TRBJ2-1 TRBV14 medium-sized CASSQVPGNFYNEQFF TGTGCCAGCAGCCAAGTTCCAGGGAACTTTTACAATGAGCAGTTCTTC
. TRBJ1-1 TRBV5-6 . CASSFVKMNTEAFF TGTGCCAGCAGCTTCGTGAAAATGAACACTGAAGCTTTCTTT
. TRBJ2-6 TRBV4-3 . CASSQGSGIGANVLTF TGCGCCAGCAGCCAAGGGTCTGGGATCGGGGCCAACGTCCTGACTTTC
. TRBJ1-6 TRBV11-2 . CASSLDPEGNSPLHF TGTGCCAGCAGCTTAGATCCCGAGGGGAATTCACCCCTCCACTTT
. TRBJ2-7 TRBV6-1 . CASSDWGGDEQYF TGTGCCAGCAGTGATTGGGGTGGCGACGAGCAGTACTTC
TRBD1 TRBJ1-2 TRBV13 . CASSLPRTGDYGYTF TGTGCCAGCAGCTTACCCCGGACAGGGGACTATGGCTACACCTTC
TRBD1 TRBJ1-4 TRBV4-1 . CASSQKGDRGLFF TGCGCCAGCAGCCAAAAGGGGGACAGGGGCCTGTTTTTT
TRBD1 TRBJ1-2 TRBV7-2 . CASSPETGLHYGYTF TGTGCCAGCAGCCCCGAGACAGGGTTGCACTATGGCTACACCTTC
TRBD1 TRBJ1-1 TRBV5-1 once CASSIDRAKYTEAFF TGCGCCAGCAGCATCGACAGGGCGAAGTACACTGAAGCTTTCTTT
. TRBJ2-7 TRBV4-3 . CASSQAVVDSYEQYF TGCGCCAGCAGCCAAGCGGTGGTCGACTCCTACGAGCAGTACTTC
TRBD1 TRBJ1-1 TRBV30 once CAWSVEGDRGLNEAFF TGTGCCTGGAGTGTCGAGGGGGACAGGGGTTTAAATGAAGCTTTCTTT
. TRBJ2-5 TRBV5-4 . CASSFRGAGETQYF TGTGCCAGCAGCTTTCGGGGGGCCGGAGAGACCCAGTACTTC
. TRBJ1-2 TRBV6-4 . CASSDVPGATNGYTF TGTGCCAGCAGTGACGTCCCCGGGGCCACGAATGGCTACACCTTC
. TRBJ1-2 TRBV11-2 . CASSSPMRNSRLTDGYTF TGTGCCAGCAGCTCCCCGATGCGGAATTCGCGGCTTACTGATGGCTACACCTTC
TRBD1 TRBJ2-5 TRBV19 . CASSTDREETQYF TGTGCCAGTAGTACGGACAGGGAAGAGACCCAGTACTTC
. TRBJ2-1 TRBV27 . CASSFQGSSYNEQFF TGTGCCAGCAGTTTTCAGGGATCCTCCTACAATGAGCAGTTCTTC
. TRBJ1-4 TRBV2 few CASSGQTGRNEKLFF TGTGCCAGCAGCGGACAGACAGGCCGGAATGAAAAACTGTTTTTT
. TRBJ2-1 TRBV19 . CASSTSNWNEQFF TGTGCCAGTAGTACCTCGAACTGGAATGAGCAGTTCTTC
. TRBJ2-7 TRBV11-3 . CASSSGLTDEQYF TGTGCCAGCAGCTCAGGACTTACCGACGAGCAGTACTTC
. TRBJ2-2 TRBV6-1 . CASSEDIANTGELFF TGTGCCAGCAGTGAAGACATCGCGAACACCGGGGAGCTGTTTTTT
. TRBJ2-3 TRBV25-1 . CASNIGTDTQYF TGTGCCAGCAACATAGGCACAGATACGCAGTATTTT
. TRBJ1-1 TRBV30 . CAWSVGGWTEAFF TGTGCCTGGAGTGTGGGTGGTTGGACTGAAGCTTTCTTT
. TRBJ2-2 TRBV5-6 . CASSLFSGVDTGELFF TGTGCCAGCAGCTTGTTTTCCGGGGTGGACACCGGGGAGCTGTTTTTT
. TRBJ1-2 TRBV11-2 . CASSTKQGGYTF TGTGCCAGCAGCACCAAACAGGGAGGCTACACCTTC
TRBD1 TRBJ1-2 TRBV27 . CASSPSGGLHYGYTF TGTGCCAGCAGTCCCTCAGGGGGCCTTCACTATGGCTACACCTTC
. TRBJ1-4 TRBV4-2 . CASSQKTLGGLGEKLFF TGTGCCAGCAGCCAAAAGACCTTAGGGGGGCTCGGGGAAAAACTGTTTTTT
. TRBJ1-6 TRBV30 few CAWSRRPSSPLHF TGTGCCTGGAGCAGACGCCCCAGCTCACCCCTCCACTTT
TRBD1 TRBJ1-2 TRBV16 . CASSQLGQVGDGYTF TGTGCCAGCAGCCAGCTGGGACAGGTAGGAGATGGCTACACCTTC
. TRBJ1-5 TRBV6-1 . CASSEALQGSQPQHF TGTGCCAGCAGTGAAGCGCTTCAGGGTAGTCAGCCCCAGCATTTT
. TRBJ2-5 TRBV4-2 . CASSQGGIHQETQYF TGTGCCAGCAGCCAAGGCGGAATACACCAAGAGACCCAGTACTTC
TRBD2 TRBJ2-3 TRBV11-2 . CASSLFVLTSGGATDTQYF TGTGCCAGCAGCTTGTTTGTATTGACTAGCGGGGGGGCGACAGATACGCAGTATTTT